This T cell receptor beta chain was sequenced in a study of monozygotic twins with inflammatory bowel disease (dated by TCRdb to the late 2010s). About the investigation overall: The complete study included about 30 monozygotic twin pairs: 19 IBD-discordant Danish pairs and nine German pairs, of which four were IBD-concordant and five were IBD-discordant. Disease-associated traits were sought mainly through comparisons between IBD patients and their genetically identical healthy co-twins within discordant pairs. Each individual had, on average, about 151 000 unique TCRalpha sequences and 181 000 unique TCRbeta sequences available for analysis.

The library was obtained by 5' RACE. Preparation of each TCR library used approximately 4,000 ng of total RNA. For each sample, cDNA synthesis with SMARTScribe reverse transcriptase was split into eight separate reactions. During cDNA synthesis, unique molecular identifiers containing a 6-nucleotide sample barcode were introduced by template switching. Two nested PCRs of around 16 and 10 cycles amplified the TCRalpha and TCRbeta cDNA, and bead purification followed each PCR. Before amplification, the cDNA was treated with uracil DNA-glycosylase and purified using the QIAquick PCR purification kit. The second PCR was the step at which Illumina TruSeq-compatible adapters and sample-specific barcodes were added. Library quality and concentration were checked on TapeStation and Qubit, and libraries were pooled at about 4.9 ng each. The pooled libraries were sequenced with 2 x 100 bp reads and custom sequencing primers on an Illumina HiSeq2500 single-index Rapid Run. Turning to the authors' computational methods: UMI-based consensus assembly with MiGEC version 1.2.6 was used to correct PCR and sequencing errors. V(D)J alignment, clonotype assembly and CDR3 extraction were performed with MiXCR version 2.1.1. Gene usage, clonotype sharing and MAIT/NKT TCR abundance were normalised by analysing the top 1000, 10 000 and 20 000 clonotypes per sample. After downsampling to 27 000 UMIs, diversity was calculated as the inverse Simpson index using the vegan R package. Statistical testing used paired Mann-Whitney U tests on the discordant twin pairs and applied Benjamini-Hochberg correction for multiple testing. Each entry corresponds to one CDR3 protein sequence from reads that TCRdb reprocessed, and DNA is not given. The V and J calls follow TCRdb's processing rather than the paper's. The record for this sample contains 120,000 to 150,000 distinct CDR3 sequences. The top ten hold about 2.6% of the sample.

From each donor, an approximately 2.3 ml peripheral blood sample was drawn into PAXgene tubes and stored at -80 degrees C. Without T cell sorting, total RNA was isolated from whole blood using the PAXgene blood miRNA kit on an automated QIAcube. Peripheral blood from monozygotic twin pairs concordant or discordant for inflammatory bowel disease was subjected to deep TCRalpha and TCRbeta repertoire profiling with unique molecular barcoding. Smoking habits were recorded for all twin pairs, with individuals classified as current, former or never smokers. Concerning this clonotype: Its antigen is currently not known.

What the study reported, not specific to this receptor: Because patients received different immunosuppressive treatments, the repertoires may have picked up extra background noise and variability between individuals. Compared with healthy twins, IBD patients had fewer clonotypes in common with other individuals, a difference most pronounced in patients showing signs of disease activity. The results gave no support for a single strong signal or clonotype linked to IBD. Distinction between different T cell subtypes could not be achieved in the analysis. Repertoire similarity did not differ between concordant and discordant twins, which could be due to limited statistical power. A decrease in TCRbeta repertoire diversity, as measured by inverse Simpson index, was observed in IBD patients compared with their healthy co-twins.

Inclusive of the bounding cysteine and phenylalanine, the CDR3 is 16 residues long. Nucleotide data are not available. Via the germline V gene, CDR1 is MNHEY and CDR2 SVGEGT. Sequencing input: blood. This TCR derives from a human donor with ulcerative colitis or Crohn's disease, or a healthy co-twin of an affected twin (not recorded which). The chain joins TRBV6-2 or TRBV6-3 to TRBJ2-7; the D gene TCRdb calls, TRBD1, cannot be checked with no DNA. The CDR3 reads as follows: CASSYYWDRVTYEQYF.